This TCR beta chain was obtained from a study of control samples from healthy donors and cancer patients (dated by TCRdb to the early 2020s). The method behind the library was the immunoSEQ multiplex PCR assay. TCRdb holds this immuneACCESS table with in-frame rearrangements only. Some clones are missing; in checked studies, unresolved V genes explain under half, and the rest has no known cause. This sample gives around 94,000 clones in total; about 85% of them show up just once. Around 1.3% of the sample lies in the top ten. In regard to this clone: Its antigen is unknown. Qualities for individual bases were not recorded, and no much larger clone is one base off.

Per the germline V gene, SGHTA is the CDR1 and FQGTGA is the CDR2. Germline trimming amounts to 4 bases on V and 6 bases on J, with 3 as the count of junction bases outside the gene matches. From cysteine to phenylalanine, the CDR3 is 12 amino acids long. Only CDR3 DNA remains: 36 bases, in frame from the first base. This clonotype was obtained from a woman between 50 and 59 years old in good health. The sequencing sample was made of blood. The rearrangement combines TRBV7-3 with TRBJ2-7; the central 7 bases match TRBD2. This receptor has the CDR3 CASSSSGGEQYF. The DNA is TGTGCCAGCAGCTCTAGCGGCGGCGAGCAGTACTTC.